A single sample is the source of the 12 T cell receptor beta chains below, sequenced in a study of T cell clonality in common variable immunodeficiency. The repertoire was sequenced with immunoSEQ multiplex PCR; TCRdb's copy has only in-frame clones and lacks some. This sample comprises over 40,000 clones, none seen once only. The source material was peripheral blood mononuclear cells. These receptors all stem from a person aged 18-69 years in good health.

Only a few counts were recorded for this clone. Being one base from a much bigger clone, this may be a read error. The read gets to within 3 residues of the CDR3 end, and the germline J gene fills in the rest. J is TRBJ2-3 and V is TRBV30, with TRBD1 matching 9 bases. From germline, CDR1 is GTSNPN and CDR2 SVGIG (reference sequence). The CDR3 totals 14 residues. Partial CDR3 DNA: TGTGCCTGGGGCCGGGACAGGGTAACTCAGCCG. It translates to CAWGRDRVTQP. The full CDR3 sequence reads CAWGRDRVTQPQYF.

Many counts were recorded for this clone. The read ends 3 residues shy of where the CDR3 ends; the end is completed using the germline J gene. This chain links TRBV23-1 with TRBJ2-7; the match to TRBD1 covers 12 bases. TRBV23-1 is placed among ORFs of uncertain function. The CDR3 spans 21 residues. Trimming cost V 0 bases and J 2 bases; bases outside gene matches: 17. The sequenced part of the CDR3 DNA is TGCGCCAGCAGTCAATCGAAGGGGGACAGGGGGCTCCGTTCTAACCCCTACGAG. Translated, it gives CASSQSKGDRGLRSNPYE. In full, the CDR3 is CASSQSKGDRGLRSNPYEQYF.

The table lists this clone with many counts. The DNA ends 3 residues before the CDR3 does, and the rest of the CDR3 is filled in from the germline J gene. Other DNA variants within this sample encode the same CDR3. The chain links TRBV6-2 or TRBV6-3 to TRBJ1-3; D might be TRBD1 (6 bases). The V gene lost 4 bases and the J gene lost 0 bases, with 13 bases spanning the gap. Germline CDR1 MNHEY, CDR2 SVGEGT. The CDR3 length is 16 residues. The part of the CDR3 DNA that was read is TGTGCCAGCAGTTCCAGCGACAGGTACTCTGGAAACACC. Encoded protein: CASSSSDRYSGNT. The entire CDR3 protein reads CASSSSDRYSGNTIYF.

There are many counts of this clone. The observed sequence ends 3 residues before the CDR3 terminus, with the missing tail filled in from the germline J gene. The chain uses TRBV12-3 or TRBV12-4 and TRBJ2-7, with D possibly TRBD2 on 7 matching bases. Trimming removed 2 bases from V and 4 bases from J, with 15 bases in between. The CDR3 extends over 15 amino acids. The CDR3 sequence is CASSLRGGVTYEQYF. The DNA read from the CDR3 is TGTGCCAGCAGTTTAAGGGGGGGGGTGACTTACGAG.

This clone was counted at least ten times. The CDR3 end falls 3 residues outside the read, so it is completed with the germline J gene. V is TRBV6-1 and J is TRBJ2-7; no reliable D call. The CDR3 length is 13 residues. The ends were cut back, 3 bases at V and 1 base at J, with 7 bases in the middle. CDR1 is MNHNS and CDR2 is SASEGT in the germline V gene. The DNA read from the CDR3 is TGTGCCAGCAGTGAGCCAGTTTCCTACGAG. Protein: CASSEPVSYE. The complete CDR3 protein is CASSEPVSYEQYF.

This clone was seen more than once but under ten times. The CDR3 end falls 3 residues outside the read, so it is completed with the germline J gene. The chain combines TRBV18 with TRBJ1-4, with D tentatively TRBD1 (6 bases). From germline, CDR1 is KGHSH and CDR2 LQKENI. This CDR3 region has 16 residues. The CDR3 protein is CASSPRRGFYNSPLFF. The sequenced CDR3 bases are TGTGCCAGCTCACCACGCAGGGGTTTCTATAATTCACCA.

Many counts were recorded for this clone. CDR3 sequence: CASSLDPATNEKLFF. CDR3 DNA (partial): TGTGCCAGCAGCCTCGACCCCGCAACTAATGAAAAG. V and J are TRBV2 and TRBJ2-2; D gene unclear. The read falls 3 residues short of the CDR3 end, and the missing part is taken from the germline J gene. Germline CDR1 SNHLY, CDR2 FYNNEI. CDR3 size: 15 residues. Complete variable domain (other parts from reference TRBV2 and TRBJ2-2): EPEVTQTPSHQVTQMGQEVILRCVPISNHLYFYWYRQILGQKVEFLVSFYNNEISEKSEIFDDQFSVERPDGSNFTLKIRSTKLEDSAMYFCASSLDPATNEKLFFGEGSRLTVL.

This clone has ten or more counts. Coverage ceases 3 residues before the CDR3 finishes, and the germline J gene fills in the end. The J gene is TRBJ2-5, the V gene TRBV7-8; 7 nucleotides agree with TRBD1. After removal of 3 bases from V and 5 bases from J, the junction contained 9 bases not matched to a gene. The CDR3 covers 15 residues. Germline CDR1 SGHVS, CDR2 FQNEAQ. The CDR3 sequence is CASSFKEGAAETQYF. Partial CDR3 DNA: TGTGCCAGCAGCTTTAAAGAGGGGGCCGCGGAGACC.

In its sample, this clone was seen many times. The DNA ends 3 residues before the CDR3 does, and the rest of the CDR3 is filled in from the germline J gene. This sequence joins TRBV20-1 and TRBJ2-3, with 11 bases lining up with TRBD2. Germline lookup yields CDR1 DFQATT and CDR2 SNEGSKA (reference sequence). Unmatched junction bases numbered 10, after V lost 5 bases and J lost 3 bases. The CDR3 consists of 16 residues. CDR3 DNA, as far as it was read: TGCAGTGCTCCTGAGGTAGCGGGGGGGCTTACAGATACG. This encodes CSAPEVAGGLTDT. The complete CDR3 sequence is CSAPEVAGGLTDTQYF.

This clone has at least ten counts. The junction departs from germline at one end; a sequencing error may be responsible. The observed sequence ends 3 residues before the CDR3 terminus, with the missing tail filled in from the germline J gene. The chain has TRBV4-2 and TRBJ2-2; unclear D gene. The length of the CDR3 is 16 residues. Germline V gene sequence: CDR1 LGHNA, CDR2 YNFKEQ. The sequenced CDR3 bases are TGCGCCAGCAGCCAAGATCCCAGGCCCAACACCGGGGAG. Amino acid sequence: CASSQDPRPNTGE. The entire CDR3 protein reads CASSQDPRPNTGELFF.

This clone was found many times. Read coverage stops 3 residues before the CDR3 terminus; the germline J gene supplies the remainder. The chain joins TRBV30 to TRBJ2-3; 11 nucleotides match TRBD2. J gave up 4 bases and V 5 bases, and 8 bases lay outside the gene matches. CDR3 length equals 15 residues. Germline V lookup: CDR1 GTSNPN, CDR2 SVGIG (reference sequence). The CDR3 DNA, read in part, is TGTGCCTGGGGGCTTAGCGGGGGGGCCTCAGATACG. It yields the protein CAWGLSGGASDT. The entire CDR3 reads CAWGLSGGASDTQYF.

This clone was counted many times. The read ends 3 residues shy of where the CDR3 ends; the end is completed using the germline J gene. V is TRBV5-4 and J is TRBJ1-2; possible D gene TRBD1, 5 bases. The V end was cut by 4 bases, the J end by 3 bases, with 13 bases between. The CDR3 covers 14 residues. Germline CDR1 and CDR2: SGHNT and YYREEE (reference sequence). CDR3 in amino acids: CASSPVQGDYGYTF. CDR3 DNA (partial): TGTGCCAGCAGCCCAGTCCAGGGAGACTATGGC.